This TCR beta chain was captured in a study of blood T cell repertoires in COVID-19. TCRdb's copy holds only in-frame clones and misses some; the assay was immunoSEQ multiplex PCR. The sample holds hundreds of thousands of clones, over 85% seen once. The sequence came from a man aged 60 to 69 who had recovered from COVID-19. Sequenced sample: PBMCs or T cells enriched from blood (not recorded which).

The CDR3 loop reads CASSVGGQPSLATQYF. CDR3 sequence (DNA): TGTGCCAGCAGCGTAGGGGGACAACCAAGTCTGGCCACGCAGTATTTT. The gene calls are TRBV9 and TRBJ2-3, with D perhaps matching TRBD1 (6 bases). The germline gives CDR1 SGDLS, CDR2 YYNGEE. The CDR3 sequence is 16 residues long. V was trimmed by 0 bases and J by 9 bases, leaving 20 bases between them.